These 2 T cell receptor beta chains were all obtained from the same sample, sequenced in a study of a mutant IDH1 vaccine in newly diagnosed glioma. Sample time point: baseline, week 1 (first vaccination visit). Treatment reported: pre-vaccination baseline after standard-of-care therapy. Only in-frame clones appear in the TCRdb table, and some are missing; sequencing was by immunoSEQ multiplex PCR. The sample consists of about 46,000 clones, roughly 80% of them appearing once. The sequenced sample was PBMCs, obtained from a glioma patient treated with radiotherapy, temozolomide or both. The receptors derive from a woman between 40 and 50 years old with glioma.

This chain connects TRBV7-2 to TRBJ2-3; the D gene is possibly TRBD2 (6 bases). CDR3 length: 17 residues. V lost 5 bases, J lost 0 bases, and 18 bases lay in between. In germline, CDR1 is SGHTA, CDR2 FQGNSA. Here the CDR3 reads CASSPNEGLQSTDTQYF. The CDR3 bases are TGTGCCAGCAGCCCGAATGAGGGACTCCAAAGCACAGATACGCAGTATTTT.

The rearrangement joins TRBV5-4 to TRBJ2-1; 8 bases line up with TRBD2. Germline loops: CDR1 SGHNT, CDR2 YYREEE (reference sequence). This CDR3 is 14 amino acids long. Losses at the gene ends were 3 bases for V and 11 bases for J; bases not matched to a gene: 10. The CDR3 nucleotides read TGTGCCAGCAGCTCCGACGGGGAGCGGGGGAAGCAGTTCTTC. Protein: CASSSDGERGKQFF.